Below, 7 T cell receptor beta chains from the same sample are listed, as sequenced in a study of T cell responses to AZD1222 COVID-19 vaccine. Sequenced by immunoSEQ multiplex PCR; TCRdb stores in-frame clones only, minus some. The sample lists around 110,000 clones, about 90% seen once, with 6% to 8% in the top ten. The sequences come from peripheral blood, collected on day 0 of AZD1222 vaccination. The receptors stem from an adult in good health.

This chain connects TRBV30 to TRBJ1-5; D ambiguous. V gave up 8 bases and J gave up 2 bases, with 13 bases separating them. CDR1 and CDR2 from the germline V gene are GTSNPN and SVGIG (reference sequence). The CDR3 covers 13 residues. The CDR3 bases are TGTGCCGGAGGTATAGATGGCAATCAGCCCCAGCATTTT. Translated, it gives CAGGIDGNQPQHF.

This chain uses TRBV7-9 with TRBJ1-1; TRBD1 is a possible D gene (6 bases). V was trimmed by 0 bases and J by 4 bases, leaving 15 bases between them. This CDR3 spans 16 amino acids. Germline V gene sequence: CDR1 SEHNR, CDR2 FQNEAQ (reference sequence). The CDR3 region is CASSLARGARVTEAFF. For the CDR3, the DNA is TGTGCCAGCAGCTTAGCGAGGGGGGCCAGGGTCACTGAAGCTTTCTTT.

The gene calls are TRBV6-5 and TRBJ1-1, with 11 bases fitting TRBD1. This CDR3 is 14 amino acids long. The germline gives CDR1 MNHEY, CDR2 SVGAGI. Trimming at V came to 2 bases and at J to 10 bases, leaving 6 bases not matched to a gene. The CDR3, as DNA: TGTGCCAGCAGTTACAGGATGGACAGGGGGCGAGCTTTCTTT. Its translation: CASSYRMDRGRAFF.

The chain couples TRBV3-1 (or the pseudogene TRBV3-2) to TRBJ1-2; D is ambiguous. The V end was cut by 4 bases, the J end by 6 bases, with 12 bases between. This CDR3 contains 13 residues. Germline CDR1 reads LGHDT; CDR2 reads YNNKEL (reference sequence). The CDR3 here is CASSLGQSNGYTF. As DNA, the CDR3 is TGTGCCAGCAGCCTTGGCCAGTCTAATGGCTACACCTTC.

This clone was detected a few times. The chain links TRBV7-8 to TRBJ1-1; D unresolved. The CDR3 is 13 amino acids. V shed 4 bases and J shed 2 bases, with 8 bases lying between them. Looked up from germline, CDR1 is SGHVS and CDR2 is FQNEAQ. The CDR3 region is CASSSQVNTEAFF. CDR3 nucleotide sequence: TGTGCCAGCAGCTCCCAGGTAAACACTGAAGCTTTCTTT.

This chain uses TRBV4-1 with TRBJ2-6, with TRBD2 identical over 7 bases. CDR3 length equals 16 residues. Trimming cost V 4 bases and J 2 bases; bases outside gene matches: 5. Germline assignment: CDR1 MGHRA and CDR2 YSYEKL. CDR3: CASSPAGEAGANVLTF. CDR3 nucleotide sequence: TGCGCCAGCAGCCCGGCGGGGGAAGCTGGGGCCAACGTCCTGACTTTC.

This chain links TRBV27 with TRBJ1-1, with no clear D. The V gene lost 5 bases and the J gene lost 4 bases, with 11 bases spanning the gap. Germline assignment: CDR1 MNHEY and CDR2 SMNVEV (reference sequence). The CDR3 is 13 residues long. The CDR3 sequence is CASSPRTVTEAFF. In nucleotides, the CDR3 is TGTGCCAGCAGTCCCCGGACGGTCACTGAAGCTTTCTTT.